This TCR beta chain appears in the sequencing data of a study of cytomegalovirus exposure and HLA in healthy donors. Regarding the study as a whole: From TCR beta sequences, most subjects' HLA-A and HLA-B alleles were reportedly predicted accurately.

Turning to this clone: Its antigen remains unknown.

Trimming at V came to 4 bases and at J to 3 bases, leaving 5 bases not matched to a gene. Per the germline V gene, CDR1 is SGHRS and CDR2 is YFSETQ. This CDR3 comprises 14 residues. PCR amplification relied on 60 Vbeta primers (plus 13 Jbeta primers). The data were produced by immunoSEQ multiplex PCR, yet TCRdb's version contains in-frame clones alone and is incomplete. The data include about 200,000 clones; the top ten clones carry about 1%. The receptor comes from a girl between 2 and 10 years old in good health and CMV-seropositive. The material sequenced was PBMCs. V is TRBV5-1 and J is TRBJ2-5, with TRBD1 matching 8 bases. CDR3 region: CASSTDRVEETQYF. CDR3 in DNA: TGCGCCAGCAGCACGGACAGGGTTGAAGAGACCCAGTACTTC.